This T cell receptor beta chain was sequenced in a study of blood T cell repertoires in COVID-19. Study-wide context: Whether acute or convalescent, the COVID-19 samples came from the United States, Italy and Spain. PBMCs, B-cell-depleted T cells, or T cells were the source of the cDNA or gDNA that made up the material.

This table comes from immunoSEQ multiplex PCR, and its TCRdb copy is limited to in-frame clones, with some not included. The sample holds a few hundred thousand clones, around 84% seen once. Participant ages covered roughly 18 to 89 years across about 25 US areas. Recovered participants had two consecutive negative NP/OP PCR tests, healthcare professional clearance, or symptom resolution. The CDR3 loop spans 14 amino acids. Germline CDR1 and CDR2: DFQATT and SNEGSKA (reference sequence). Trimming stripped 3 bases from V and 3 bases from J, with 12 bases between. The chain combines TRBV20-1 with TRBJ1-3; D is unclear. This sequence originates from a woman younger than 35 who had recovered from COVID-19. Sample: PBMCs or T cells enriched from blood (not recorded which). Here the CDR3 reads CSASEGGVGNTIYF. The CDR3 nucleotides read TGCAGTGCTAGTGAGGGAGGCGTTGGAAACACCATATATTTT.